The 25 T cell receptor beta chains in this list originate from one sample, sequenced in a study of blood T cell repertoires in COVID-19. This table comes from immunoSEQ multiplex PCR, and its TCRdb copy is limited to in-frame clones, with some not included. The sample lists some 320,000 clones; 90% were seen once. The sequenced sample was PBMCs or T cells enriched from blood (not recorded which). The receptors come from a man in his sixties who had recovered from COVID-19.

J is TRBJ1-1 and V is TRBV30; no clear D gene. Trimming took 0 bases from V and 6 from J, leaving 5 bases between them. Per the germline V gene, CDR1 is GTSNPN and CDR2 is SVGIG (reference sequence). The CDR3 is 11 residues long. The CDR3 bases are TGTGCCTGGAGTGTGTTCTCTGAAGCTTTCTTT. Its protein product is CAWSVFSEAFF. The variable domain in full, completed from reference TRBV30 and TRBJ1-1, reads SQTIHQWPATLVQPVGSPLSLECTVEGTSNPNLYWYRQAAGRGLQLLFYSVGIGQISSEVPQNLSASRPQDRQFILSSKKLLLSDSGFYLCAWSVFSEAFFGQGTRLTVV.

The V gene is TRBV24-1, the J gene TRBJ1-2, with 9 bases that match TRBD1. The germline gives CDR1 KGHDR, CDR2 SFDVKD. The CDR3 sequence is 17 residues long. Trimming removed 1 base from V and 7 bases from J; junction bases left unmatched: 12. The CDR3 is CATSDLGTGNDLRGYTF. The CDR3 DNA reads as TGTGCCACCAGTGATTTAGGGACAGGGAATGATTTGCGTGGCTACACCTTC.

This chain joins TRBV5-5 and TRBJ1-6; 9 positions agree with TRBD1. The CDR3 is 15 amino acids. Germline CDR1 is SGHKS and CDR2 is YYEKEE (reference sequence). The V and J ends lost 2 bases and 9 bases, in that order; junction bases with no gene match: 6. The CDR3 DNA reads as TGTGCCAGCAGCTTAACCGGGACAGGGTCTTCACCCCTCCACTTT. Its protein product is CASSLTGTGSSPLHF.

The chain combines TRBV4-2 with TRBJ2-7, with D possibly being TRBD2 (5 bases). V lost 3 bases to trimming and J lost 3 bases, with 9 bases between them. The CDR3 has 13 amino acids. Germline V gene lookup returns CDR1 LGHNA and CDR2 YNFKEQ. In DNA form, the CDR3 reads TGTGCCAGCAGCCAGATCCGGGACTACGAGCAGTACTTC. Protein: CASSQIRDYEQYF.

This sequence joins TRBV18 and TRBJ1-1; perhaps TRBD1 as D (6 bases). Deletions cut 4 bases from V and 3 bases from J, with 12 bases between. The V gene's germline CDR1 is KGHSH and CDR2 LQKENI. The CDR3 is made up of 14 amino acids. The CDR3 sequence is CASSHSDSHTEAFF. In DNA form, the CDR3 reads TGTGCCAGCTCACATTCGGACAGCCACACTGAAGCTTTCTTT.

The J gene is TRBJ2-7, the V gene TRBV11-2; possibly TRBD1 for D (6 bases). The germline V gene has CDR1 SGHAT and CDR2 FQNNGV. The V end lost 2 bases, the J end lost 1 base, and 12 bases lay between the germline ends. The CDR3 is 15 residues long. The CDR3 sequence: CASSLFLGQSYEQYF. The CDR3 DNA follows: TGTGCCAGCAGCTTATTTCTAGGACAGTCCTACGAGCAGTACTTC. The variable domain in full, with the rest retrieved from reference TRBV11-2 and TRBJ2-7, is EAGVAQSPRYKIIEKRQSVAFWCNPISGHATLYWYQQILGQGPKLLIQFQNNGVVDDSQLPKDRFSAERLKGVDSTLKIQPAKLEDSAVYLCASSLFLGQSYEQYFGPGTRLTVT.

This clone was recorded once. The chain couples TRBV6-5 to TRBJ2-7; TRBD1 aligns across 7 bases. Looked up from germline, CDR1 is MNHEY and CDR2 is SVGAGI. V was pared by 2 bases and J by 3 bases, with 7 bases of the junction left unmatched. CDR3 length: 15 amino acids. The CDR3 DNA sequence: TGTGCCAGCAGTTACGGGGGAAGGGGGCACTACGAGCAGTACTTC. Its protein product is CASSYGGRGHYEQYF.

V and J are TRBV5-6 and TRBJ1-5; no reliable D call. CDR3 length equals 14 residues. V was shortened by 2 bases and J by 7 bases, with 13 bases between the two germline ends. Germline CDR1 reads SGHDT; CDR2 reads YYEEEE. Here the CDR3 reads CASSLGGFNQPQHF. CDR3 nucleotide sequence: TGTGCCAGCAGCTTAGGAGGGTTCAACCAGCCCCAGCATTTT.

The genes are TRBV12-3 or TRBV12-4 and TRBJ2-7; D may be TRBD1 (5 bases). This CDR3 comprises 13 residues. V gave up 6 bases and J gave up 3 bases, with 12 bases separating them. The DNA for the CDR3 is TGTGCCAGCAGCCCGCAGGGCCACTACGAGCAGTACTTC. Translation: CASSPQGHYEQYF.

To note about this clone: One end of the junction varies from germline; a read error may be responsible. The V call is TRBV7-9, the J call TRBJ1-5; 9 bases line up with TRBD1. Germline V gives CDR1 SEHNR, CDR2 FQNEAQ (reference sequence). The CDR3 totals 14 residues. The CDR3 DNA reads TGTGCCAGCAGCCGGGGACAGGGCAACCAGCCCCAGCATTTT. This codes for CASSRGQGNQPQHF. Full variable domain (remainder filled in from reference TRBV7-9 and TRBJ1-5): DTGVSQNPRHKITKRGQNVTFRCDPISEHNRLYWYRQTLGQGPEFLTYFQNEAQLEKSRLLSDRFSAERPKGSFSTLEIQRTEQGDSAMYLCASSRGQGNQPQHFGDGTRLSIL.

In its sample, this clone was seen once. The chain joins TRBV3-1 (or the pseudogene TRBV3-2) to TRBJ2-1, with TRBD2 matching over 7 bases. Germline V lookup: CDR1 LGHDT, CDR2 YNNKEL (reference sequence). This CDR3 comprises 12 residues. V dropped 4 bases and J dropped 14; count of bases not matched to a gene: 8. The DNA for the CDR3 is TGTGCCAGCAGCCCCAACGATGGGGGGGAGTTCTTC. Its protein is CASSPNDGGEFF.

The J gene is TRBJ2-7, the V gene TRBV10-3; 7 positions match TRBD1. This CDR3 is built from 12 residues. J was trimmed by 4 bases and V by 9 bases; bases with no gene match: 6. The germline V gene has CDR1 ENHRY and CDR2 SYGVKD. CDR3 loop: CAIQGVGYEQYF. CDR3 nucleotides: TGTGCCATTCAGGGGGTAGGGTACGAGCAGTACTTC.

CDR3 amino acids: CASSSYRENTEAFF. The CDR3, as DNA: TGCGCCAGCAGCTCCTACAGGGAGAACACTGAAGCTTTCTTT. The chain couples TRBV5-1 to TRBJ1-1; tentative D call: TRBD1 (6 bases). V dropped 3 bases and J dropped 1 base, with 10 bases sitting between them. Looked up from germline, CDR1 is SGHRS and CDR2 is YFSETQ. This CDR3 contains 14 residues.

CDR3 residues: CSASSSDSSQYF. CDR3 nucleotide sequence: TGCAGTGCTAGTAGTAGTGACTCCTCCCAGTACTTC. The chain carries TRBV20-1 and TRBJ2-5; D ambiguous. The CDR3 contains 12 residues. Trimming left V 3 bases short and J 9 bases short, with 14 bases between. Germline CDR1 is DFQATT and CDR2 is SNEGSKA (reference sequence).

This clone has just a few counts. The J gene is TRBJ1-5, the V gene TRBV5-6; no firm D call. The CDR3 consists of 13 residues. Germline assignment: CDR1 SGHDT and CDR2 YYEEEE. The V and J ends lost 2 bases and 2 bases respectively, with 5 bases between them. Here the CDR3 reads CASSFSGNQPQHF. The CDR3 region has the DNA TGTGCCAGCAGCTTCTCGGGCAATCAGCCCCAGCATTTT. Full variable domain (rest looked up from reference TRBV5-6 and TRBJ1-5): DAGVTQSPTHLIKTRGQQVTLRCSPKSGHDTVSWYQQALGQGPQFIFQYYEEEERQRGNFPDRFSGHQFPNYSSELNVNALLLGDSALYLCASSFSGNQPQHFGDGTRLSIL.

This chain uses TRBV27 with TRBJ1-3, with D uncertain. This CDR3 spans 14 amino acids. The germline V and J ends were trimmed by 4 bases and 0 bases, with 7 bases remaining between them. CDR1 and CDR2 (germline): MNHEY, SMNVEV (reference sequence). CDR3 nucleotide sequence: TGTGCCAGCAGTTCAACAGTCTCTGGAAACACCATATATTTT. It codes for CASSSTVSGNTIYF.

The CDR3 here is CASTQGTANTEAFF. In nucleotides, the CDR3 is TGTGCCAGCACCCAGGGGACAGCGAACACTGAAGCTTTCTTT. The chain joins TRBV7-9 to TRBJ1-1; 7 bases match TRBD1. The V gene's germline CDR1 is SEHNR and CDR2 FQNEAQ (reference sequence). The J segment lost 1 base and the V segment lost 7 bases, leaving 6 bases of the junction unmatched. The CDR3 sequence is 14 residues long.

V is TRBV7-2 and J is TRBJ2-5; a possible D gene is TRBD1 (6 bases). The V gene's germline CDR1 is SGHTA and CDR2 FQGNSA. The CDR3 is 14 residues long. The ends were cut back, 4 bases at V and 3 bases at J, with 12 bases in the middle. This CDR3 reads CASSSRTEKETQYF. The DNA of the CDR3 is TGTGCCAGCAGCTCCCGGACAGAAAAAGAGACCCAGTACTTC. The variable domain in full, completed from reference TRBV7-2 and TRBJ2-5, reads GAGVSQSPSNKVTEKGKDVELRCDPISGHTALYWYRQSLGQGLEFLIYFQGNSAPDKSGLPSDRFSAERTGGSVSTLTIQRTQQEDSAVYLCASSSRTEKETQYFGPGTRLLVL.

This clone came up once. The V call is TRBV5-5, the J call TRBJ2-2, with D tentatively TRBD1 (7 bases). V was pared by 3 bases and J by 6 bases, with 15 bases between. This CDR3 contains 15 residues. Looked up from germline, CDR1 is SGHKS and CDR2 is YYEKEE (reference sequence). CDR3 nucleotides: TGTGCCAGCAGCTCAAAGGGGGCGGGATCCGGGGAGCTGTTTTTT. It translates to CASSSKGAGSGELFF.

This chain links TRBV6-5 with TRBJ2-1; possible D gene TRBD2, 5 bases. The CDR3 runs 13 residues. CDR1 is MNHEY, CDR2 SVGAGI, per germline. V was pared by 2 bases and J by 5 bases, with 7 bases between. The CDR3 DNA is TGTGCCAGCAGTTACCTCGGGAACAATGAGCAGTTCTTC. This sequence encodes CASSYLGNNEQFF.

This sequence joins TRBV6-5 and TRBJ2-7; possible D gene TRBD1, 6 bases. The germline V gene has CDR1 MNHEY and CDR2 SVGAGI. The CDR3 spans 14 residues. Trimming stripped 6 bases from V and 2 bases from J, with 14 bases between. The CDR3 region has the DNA TGTGCCAGCAGCGATGGGACACCGACCTACGAGCAGTACTTC. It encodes CASSDGTPTYEQYF.

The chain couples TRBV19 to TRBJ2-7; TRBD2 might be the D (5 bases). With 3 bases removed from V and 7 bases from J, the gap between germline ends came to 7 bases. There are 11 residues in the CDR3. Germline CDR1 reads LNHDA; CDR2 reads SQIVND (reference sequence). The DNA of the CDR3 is TGTGCCAGTAGTATTAGAGGGGAGCAGTACTTC. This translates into CASSIRGEQYF.

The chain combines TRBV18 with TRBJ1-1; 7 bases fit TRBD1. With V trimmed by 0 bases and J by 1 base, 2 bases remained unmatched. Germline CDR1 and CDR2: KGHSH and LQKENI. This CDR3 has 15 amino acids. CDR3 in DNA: TGTGCCAGCTCACCACCGGGACAGCGGAACACTGAAGCTTTCTTT. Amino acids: CASSPPGQRNTEAFF. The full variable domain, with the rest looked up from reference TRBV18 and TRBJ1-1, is NAGVMQNPRHLVRRRGQEARLRCSPMKGHSHVYWYRQLPEEGLKFMVYLQKENIIDESGMPKERFSAEFPKEGPSILRIQQVVRGDSAAYFCASSPPGQRNTEAFFGQGTRLTVV.

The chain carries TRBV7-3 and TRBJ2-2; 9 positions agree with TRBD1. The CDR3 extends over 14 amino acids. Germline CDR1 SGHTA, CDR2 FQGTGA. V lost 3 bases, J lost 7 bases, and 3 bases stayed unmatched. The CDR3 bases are TGTGCCAGCAGCTTCGACAGGGGGAGCGGGGAGCTGTTTTTT. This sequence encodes CASSFDRGSGELFF.

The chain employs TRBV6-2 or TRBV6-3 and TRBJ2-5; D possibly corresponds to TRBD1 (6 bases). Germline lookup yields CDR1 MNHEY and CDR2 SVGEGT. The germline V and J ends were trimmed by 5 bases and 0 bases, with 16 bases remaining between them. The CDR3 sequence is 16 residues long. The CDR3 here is CASSQDRTPYQETQYF. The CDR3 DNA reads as TGTGCCAGCAGTCAAGACAGGACCCCGTACCAAGAGACCCAGTACTTC.